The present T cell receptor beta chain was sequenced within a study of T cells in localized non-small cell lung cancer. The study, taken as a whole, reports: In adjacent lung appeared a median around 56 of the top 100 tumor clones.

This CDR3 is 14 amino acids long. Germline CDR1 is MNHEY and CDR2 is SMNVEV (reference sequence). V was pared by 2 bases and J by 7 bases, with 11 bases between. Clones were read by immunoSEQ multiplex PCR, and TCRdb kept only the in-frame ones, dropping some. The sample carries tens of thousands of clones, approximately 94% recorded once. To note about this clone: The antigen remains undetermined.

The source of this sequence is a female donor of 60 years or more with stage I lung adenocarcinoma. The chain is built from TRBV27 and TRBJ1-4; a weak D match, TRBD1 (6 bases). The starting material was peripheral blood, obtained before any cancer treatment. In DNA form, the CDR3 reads TGTGCCAGCAGTTTACAGGGGACGCGTGAAAAACTGTTTTTT. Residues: CASSLQGTREKLFF.